This is a list of T cell receptor beta chains from one sample in a study of T cells after posttransplantation cyclophosphamide. Generated by immunoSEQ multiplex PCR, the TCRdb table keeps only in-frame clones and is missing some. The table has some 18,000 clones, roughly 87% seen once. This specimen consisted of PBMCs, obtained after allogeneic stem cell transplant with posttransplant cyclophosphamide. The receptors were sampled from a female patient aged 40 to 50 who received an allogeneic stem cell transplant from a related donor, was CMV-positive, and had no GVHD. A share of the T cells may be of graft donor origin. Each CDR3 is given with its conserved first and last residue. The order of the fields is V gene, clone size, D gene, J gene, CDR3 DNA, CDR3 protein. A D gene is named only where the DNA matches it firmly. The listing skips clone size in some rows; elsewhere it reads once, few, many or a size class.

v_gene: TRBV7-9
abundance: .
d_gene: TRBD2
j_gene: TRBJ2-2
CDR3nt: TGTGCCAGCAGATCTAAGCGGGAGGTAATGCTGGTCGGGGAGCTGTTTTTT
CDR3aa: CASRSKREVMLVGELFF

v_gene: TRBV11-2
abundance: .
d_gene: .
j_gene: TRBJ2-1
CDR3nt: TGTGCCAGCAGCTTAACAAGTGCGGTCTTTAAACCGTTCTTC
CDR3aa: CASSLTSAVFKPFF

v_gene: TRBV18
abundance: few
d_gene: TRBD2
j_gene: TRBJ2-1
CDR3nt: TGTGCCAGCTCACCACCCCTGGGGGGGAGCTCCTACAATGAGCAGTTCTTC
CDR3aa: CASSPPLGGSSYNEQFF

v_gene: TRBV18
abundance: .
d_gene: TRBD1
j_gene: TRBJ2-1
CDR3nt: TGTGCCAGCTCACCGTCGACCCGGGACAGGGTTTACAATGAGCAGTTCTTC
CDR3aa: CASSPSTRDRVYNEQFF

v_gene: TRBV5-1
abundance: .
d_gene: TRBD2
j_gene: TRBJ2-3
CDR3nt: TGCGCCAGCAGCGCGACTAGCGGAACAGATACGCAGTATTTT
CDR3aa: CASSATSGTDTQYF

v_gene: TRBV27
abundance: .
d_gene: TRBD1
j_gene: TRBJ1-5
CDR3nt: TGTGCCAGCAGTCCCGGGACAGGAGCAAGACAGCCCCAGCATTTT
CDR3aa: CASSPGTGARQPQHF

v_gene: TRBV7-9
abundance: .
d_gene: TRBD1
j_gene: TRBJ1-4
CDR3nt: TGTGCCAGCAGCACACGGGACAGAATTGAAAAACTGTTTTTT
CDR3aa: CASSTRDRIEKLFF

v_gene: TRBV10-1
abundance: .
d_gene: .
j_gene: TRBJ2-1
CDR3nt: TGCGCCAGCAGTGACCCCGGTCTAGGTGAGCAGTTCTTC
CDR3aa: CASSDPGLGEQFF

v_gene: TRBV6-1
abundance: .
d_gene: TRBD1
j_gene: TRBJ1-2
CDR3nt: TGTGCCAGCAGTGAGGCCAGGGGGAACTATGGCTACACCTTC
CDR3aa: CASSEARGNYGYTF

v_gene: TRBV19
abundance: .
d_gene: .
j_gene: TRBJ2-2
CDR3nt: TGTGCCAGTAGACCATTGCCTAGCACCGGGGAGCTGTTTTTT
CDR3aa: CASRPLPSTGELFF

v_gene: TRBV19
abundance: .
d_gene: .
j_gene: TRBJ1-5
CDR3nt: TGTGCCAGTAGACCCCCCGGGGGGGAAAATCAGCCCCAGCATTTT
CDR3aa: CASRPPGGENQPQHF

v_gene: TRBV4-2
abundance: .
d_gene: TRBD1
j_gene: TRBJ2-7
CDR3nt: TGTGCCAGCAGCCGAGATTGGGACAGGGGTCTCGGGGAGCAGTACTTC
CDR3aa: CASSRDWDRGLGEQYF

v_gene: TRBV4-2
abundance: .
d_gene: .
j_gene: TRBJ2-1
CDR3nt: TGTGCCAGCAGCCAGGCCAGGGTGGATGAGCAGTTCTTC
CDR3aa: CASSQARVDEQFF

v_gene: TRBV18
abundance: .
d_gene: .
j_gene: TRBJ2-5
CDR3nt: TGTGCCAGCTCCCGCTACACAGGGTTGGGTACAGAGACCCAGTACTTC
CDR3aa: CASSRYTGLGTETQYF

v_gene: TRBV19
abundance: .
d_gene: TRBD1
j_gene: TRBJ2-1
CDR3nt: TGTGCCGCTAACGACCCGGGACAGGGAAAAACTGAGCAGTTCTTC
CDR3aa: CAANDPGQGKTEQFF

v_gene: TRBV5-1
abundance: .
d_gene: .
j_gene: TRBJ2-1
CDR3nt: TGCGCCAGCAGCTTGTCTTCCAGCGGGCATGAGCAGTTCTTC
CDR3aa: CASSLSSSGHEQFF

v_gene: TRBV7-2
abundance: .
d_gene: .
j_gene: TRBJ2-2
CDR3nt: TGTGCCAGCAGCTTAGGTCTTCTGAACACCGGGGAGCTGTTTTTT
CDR3aa: CASSLGLLNTGELFF

v_gene: TRBV4-2
abundance: once
d_gene: TRBD1
j_gene: TRBJ1-5
CDR3nt: TGTGCCAGCAGTCAAGACAGGGGTTGGCAGGCCCAGCATTTT
CDR3aa: CASSQDRGWQAQHF

v_gene: TRBV5-1
abundance: .
d_gene: TRBD1
j_gene: TRBJ1-1
CDR3nt: TGCGCCAGCAGCTCGGGACAGTTGAACACTGAAGCTTTCTTT
CDR3aa: CASSSGQLNTEAFF

v_gene: TRBV7-2
abundance: .
d_gene: TRBD2
j_gene: TRBJ2-7
CDR3nt: TGTGCCAGCAGCTTTACTAGCGGGAGGGCCTACTACGAGCAGTACTTC
CDR3aa: CASSFTSGRAYYEQYF

v_gene: TRBV11-2
abundance: .
d_gene: TRBD2
j_gene: TRBJ2-7
CDR3nt: TGTGCCAGCAGCCCCCGTGGAGCGGGAGGGTACGAGCAGTACTTC
CDR3aa: CASSPRGAGGYEQYF

v_gene: TRBV27
abundance: .
d_gene: TRBD2
j_gene: TRBJ2-1
CDR3nt: TGTGCCAGCAGTTTATTTAGCGGGAGGCACAATGAGCAGTTCTTC
CDR3aa: CASSLFSGRHNEQFF

v_gene: TRBV2
abundance: .
d_gene: TRBD1
j_gene: TRBJ2-1
CDR3nt: TGTGCCAGCAGGAGGGACAGAAGCAATGAGCAGTTCTTC
CDR3aa: CASRRDRSNEQFF

v_gene: TRBV4-2
abundance: few
d_gene: .
j_gene: TRBJ2-2
CDR3nt: TGTGCCAGCAGCCAAGGCGAAGGTCTAGCTGGCACCGGGGAGCTGTTTTTT
CDR3aa: CASSQGEGLAGTGELFF

v_gene: TRBV7-9
abundance: .
d_gene: .
j_gene: TRBJ2-7
CDR3nt: TGTGCCAGCAGCTTAGGGACAGACAATCCCTACGAGCAGTACTTC
CDR3aa: CASSLGTDNPYEQYF

v_gene: TRBV11-1
abundance: .
d_gene: TRBD1
j_gene: TRBJ1-1
CDR3nt: TGTGCCAGCAGCCTACCGACAGGGGAAGCTTTCTTT
CDR3aa: CASSLPTGEAFF

v_gene: TRBV27
abundance: .
d_gene: TRBD2
j_gene: TRBJ2-3
CDR3nt: TGTGCCAGCACCCTAATAGCGGGAGTGGCAGATACGCAGTATTTT
CDR3aa: CASTLIAGVADTQYF

v_gene: TRBV27
abundance: .
d_gene: TRBD2
j_gene: TRBJ2-3
CDR3nt: TGCGCCAGCAGTTTAGCCCACCGACTAGCGGGACACACAGATACGCAGTATTTT
CDR3aa: CASSLAHRLAGHTDTQYF

v_gene: TRBV6-1
abundance: .
d_gene: .
j_gene: TRBJ2-4
CDR3nt: TGTGCCAGCAGTGATATCCGGTTTAGGTACTTC
CDR3aa: CASSDIRFRYF

v_gene: TRBV7-9
abundance: .
d_gene: .
j_gene: TRBJ2-6
CDR3nt: TGTGCCACCCGAATAGGGGTCCTTTCTGGGGCCAACGTCCTGACTTTC
CDR3aa: CATRIGVLSGANVLTF

v_gene: TRBV28
abundance: .
d_gene: TRBD2
j_gene: TRBJ2-1
CDR3nt: TGTGCCAGCAGTTTACCCACTAGCGGGGGGGAATTTACCTACAATGAGCAGTTCTTC
CDR3aa: CASSLPTSGGEFTYNEQFF

v_gene: TRBV19
abundance: .
d_gene: .
j_gene: TRBJ2-1
CDR3nt: TGTGCCAGTAAGGGAGTGGGGTACAATGAGCAGTTCTTC
CDR3aa: CASKGVGYNEQFF

v_gene: TRBV5-1
abundance: .
d_gene: .
j_gene: TRBJ2-7
CDR3nt: TGCGCCAGCGGGAGTGGGCCCTCCTACGAGCAGTACTTC
CDR3aa: CASGSGPSYEQYF

v_gene: TRBV7-2
abundance: .
d_gene: .
j_gene: TRBJ2-7
CDR3nt: TGTGCCAGCAGCTTAGGGGTGTTCTGGGCCGTTGGAAAGTACGAGCAGTACTTC
CDR3aa: CASSLGVFWAVGKYEQYF

v_gene: TRBV6-4
abundance: few
d_gene: .
j_gene: TRBJ1-5
CDR3nt: TGTGCCAGCAGTGGCCCTCCCCACAGGGACGGTCAGCCCCAGCATTTT
CDR3aa: CASSGPPHRDGQPQHF

v_gene: TRBV7-9
abundance: few
d_gene: .
j_gene: TRBJ2-3
CDR3nt: TGTGCCAGCAGCATGAGGGGCCCCGACAGGACAGATACGCAGTATTTT
CDR3aa: CASSMRGPDRTDTQYF